This TCR beta chain derives from a study of T cell changes during pregnancy in multiple sclerosis. Libraries were prepared by immunoSEQ multiplex PCR; TCRdb keeps only in-frame clonotypes and omits some of them. The repertoire holds about 39,000 clones, with approximately 90% as singletons. The V gene's germline CDR1 is MNHEY and CDR2 SMNVEV (reference sequence). The V end was cut by 6 bases, the J end by 7 bases, with 15 bases between. The CDR3 length is 14 residues. The sample was CD8+ T cells from peripheral blood mononuclear cells, taken before pregnancy. The J gene is TRBJ1-4, the V gene TRBV27, with D possibly matching TRBD1 (5 bases). This sequence was found in a female donor with multiple sclerosis, enrolled in a pregnancy study. The CDR3 loop is CASSPRGRGEKLFF. CDR3 nucleotides: TGTGCCAGCAGCCCCCGGGGGAGAGGTGAAAAACTGTTTTTT.